One TCR beta chain is described in this entry. Here immunoSEQ multiplex PCR was the method, and the copy in TCRdb shows in-frame clones only, minus some. The sample includes fewer than 700,000 clones, 70% to 90% of them seen just once. The length of the CDR3 is 15 residues. The trim removed 0 bases at V and 4 bases at J, leaving 4 bases unmatched. Germline CDR1 is SGHKS and CDR2 is YYEKEE (reference sequence). This entry comes from a study of shared T cell receptors in the human thymus. This sample also belongs to another study, concerning human thymus T cells. That paper notes: Among the donors, all were healthy Finnish infants having corrective surgery for congenital heart defects. Resections were taken during corrective heart surgery, and the thymus tissue came from these. Both thymic and peripheral blood repertoires showed apparently biased V and J usage. Related research described strongly overlapping thymic repertoires in unrelated people.

V and J are TRBV5-5 and TRBJ1-5; 7 nucleotides align to TRBD1. Sequenced input: thymocytes. The TCR sequence derives from a boy in the first two years of life with a congenital heart defect. CDR3 region: CASSLVAGGNQPQHF. The CDR3 nucleotides are TGTGCCAGCAGCTTGGTGGCAGGGGGTAATCAGCCCCAGCATTTT.